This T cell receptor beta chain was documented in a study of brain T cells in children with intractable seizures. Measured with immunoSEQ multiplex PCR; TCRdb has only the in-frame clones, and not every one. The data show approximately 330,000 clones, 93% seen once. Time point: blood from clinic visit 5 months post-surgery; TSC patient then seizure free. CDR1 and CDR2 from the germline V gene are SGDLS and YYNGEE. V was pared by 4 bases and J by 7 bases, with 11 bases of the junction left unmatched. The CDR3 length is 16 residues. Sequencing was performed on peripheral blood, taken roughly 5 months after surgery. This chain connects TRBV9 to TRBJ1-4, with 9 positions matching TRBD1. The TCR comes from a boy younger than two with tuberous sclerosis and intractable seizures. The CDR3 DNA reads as TGTGCCAGCAGCCTCGGACTAGGGACAGGGCGTGAAAAACTGTTTTTT. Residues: CASSLGLGTGREKLFF.